This TCR beta chain was captured in a study of graft-versus-host responses after intestinal transplantation. Study-wide background: The transplants performed in recipients were multivisceral, liver-intestinal, or isolated intestinal.

Study-level points and caveats: GvH clones turned up in recipient marrow; some had shown up first in ileum or blood. Allografts of patients with graft-donor T cell macrochimerism showed high graft-versus-host to host-versus-graft clone ratios.

Germline V gene sequence: CDR1 MDHEN, CDR2 SYDVKM. The CDR3 runs to 15 residues. V gave up 4 bases and J gave up 2 bases; unmatched junction bases: 8. With respect to this clone: Its matching antigen is unknown.

Generated by immunoSEQ multiplex PCR, the TCRdb table keeps only in-frame clones and is missing some. The data show some 140,000 clones, around 90% seen once. V gene TRBV28 combines with J gene TRBJ2-7, with 7 bases identical to TRBD1. The specimen was unstimulated CD4+ T cells sorted from spleen or lymph node cells, collected before intestinal transplant. The source of this sequence is a human donor who received an intestinal transplant. CDR3 amino acids: CASSSVTGSTYEQYF. The DNA for the CDR3 is TGTGCCAGCAGTTCTGTGACAGGGTCGACCTACGAGCAGTACTTC.